Sequencing of this T cell receptor beta chain was carried out in a study of metastatic and nonmetastatic thyroid tumors (TCRdb year 2020). Context from the whole study: For patients with malignant and with benign thyroid disease, the researchers compared repertoires between peripheral blood samples and tumor or nodule tissue samples.

Library prep was done by PCR. TCRdb names Illumina HiSeq 4000 as the instrument used. The TCR beta-chain CDR3 region of each patient was profiled by high-throughput sequencing. In the paper's pipeline: The researchers built a classifier to tell apart papillary thyroid cancer patients with distant metastasis, based on CDR3 differences among clinicopathological groups. The Shannon index was used to measure repertoire diversity, and the Morisita-Horn index was used to measure how similar tumor and blood repertoires were. TCRdb reworked the public reads: Q25 trimming with fastp, MiXCR clone assembly, productive beta chains retained. The V and J calls shown here were made by TCRdb, not taken from the authors' results. The sample includes approximately 28,000 clones, with roughly 19% observed a single time. Of the sample, around a fifth is held by the ten largest clones. The paper as a whole reports these results and caveats: In both blood and tumor samples, TCR beta diversity was reported to be significantly higher in malignant tumors than in benign nodules.

No treatment had been received by any patient before thyroid surgery. Patient clinical samples collected from 2012 to 2018 were retrospectively analysed using T-cell receptor beta sequencing. There are many counts of this clone. The antigen this receptor binds is unknown. One junction end disagrees with the germline gene, perhaps due to a read error. From the cysteine up to the phenylalanine, the CDR3 has a length of 15 residues. Kept here is only the CDR3 DNA, which spans 45 bases and is read in frame from base 1. Looking up the germline V gene yields CDR1 MNHEY and CDR2 SVGAGI. This clonotype was sampled from a female donor with papillary thyroid cancer or a benign thyroid nodule (not recorded which). Some clones in this sample may be carry-over from other donors' samples. The sequenced sample consisted of blood. This chain joins TRBV6-5 to TRBJ1-1; the D segment cannot be called with confidence. The CDR3 region reads CASSYGGDLKTEAFF. The DNA reads as follows: TGTGCCAGCAGTTACGGCGGGGATTTGAAGACTGAAGCTTTCTTT.